This T cell receptor beta chain was identified in a study of T-cell memory formation after mild COVID-19. About the study: Each donor largely had its own TCR clusters.

Study outcomes and limitations: Contracting CD4+ clones lay largely in CM and EM, with CD8+ ones residing in EMRA. Cross-reactive memory appears to have joined, as suggested by some responding clones showing up in pre-infection memory. Later expanders leaned toward CD4+, whereas clones contracting from day 15 to 85 were balanced CD4/CD8.

Each CDR3 protein is one row after TCRdb ran MiXCR on the 5' RACE reads. The top ten clones hold roughly 22% of a sample with about 340,000 distinct CDR3 sequences, around 14% of them seen once. On this clonotype itself: As yet, its antigen is unknown.

The sequencing sample was made of PBMCs or a T cell subset sorted from them (not recorded which). This clonotype was obtained from a man aged 18-30 years who had mild COVID-19 (a few samples of this study predate the infection). Cell type and time point are not known.

The CDR3 protein is CASSPRRQKYNQPQHF. The CDR3 DNA reads TGTGCCAGCAGTCCGCGGAGACAGAAGTACAATCAGCCCCAGCATTTT. The chain joins TRBV6-5 to TRBJ1-5; D might be TRBD1 (5 bases). The V and J ends lost 5 bases and 3 bases respectively, with 17 bases between them. CDR3 length equals 16 residues. CDR1 is MNHEY, CDR2 SVGAGI, per germline.